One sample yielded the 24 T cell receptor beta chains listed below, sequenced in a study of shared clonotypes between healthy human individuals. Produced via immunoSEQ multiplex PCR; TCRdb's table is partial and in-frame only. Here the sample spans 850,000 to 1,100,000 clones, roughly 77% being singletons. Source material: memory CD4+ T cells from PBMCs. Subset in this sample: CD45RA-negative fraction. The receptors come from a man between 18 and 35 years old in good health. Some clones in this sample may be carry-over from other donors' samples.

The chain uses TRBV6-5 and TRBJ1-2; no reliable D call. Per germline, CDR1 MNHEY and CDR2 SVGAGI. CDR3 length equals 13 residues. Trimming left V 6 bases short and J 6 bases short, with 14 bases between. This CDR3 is CASSTALTHGYTF. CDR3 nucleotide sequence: TGTGCCAGCAGCACGGCCCTCACCCATGGCTACACCTTC.

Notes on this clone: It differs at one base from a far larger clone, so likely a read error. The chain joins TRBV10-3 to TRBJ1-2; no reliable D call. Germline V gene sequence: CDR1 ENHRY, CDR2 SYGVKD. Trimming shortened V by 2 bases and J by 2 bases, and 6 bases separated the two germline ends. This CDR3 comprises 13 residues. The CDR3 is CAISEGLNYGYTF. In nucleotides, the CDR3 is TGTGCCATCAGTGAGGGACTGAACTATGGCTACACCTTC.

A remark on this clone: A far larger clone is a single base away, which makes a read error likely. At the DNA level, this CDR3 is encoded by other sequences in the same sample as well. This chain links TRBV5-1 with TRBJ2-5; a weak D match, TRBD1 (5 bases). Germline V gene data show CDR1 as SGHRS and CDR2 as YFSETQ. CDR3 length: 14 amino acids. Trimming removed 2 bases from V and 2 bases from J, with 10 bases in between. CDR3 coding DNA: TGCGCCAGCAGCTTTTCAGGGATACAAGAGACCCAGTACTTC. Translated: CASSFSGIQETQYF.

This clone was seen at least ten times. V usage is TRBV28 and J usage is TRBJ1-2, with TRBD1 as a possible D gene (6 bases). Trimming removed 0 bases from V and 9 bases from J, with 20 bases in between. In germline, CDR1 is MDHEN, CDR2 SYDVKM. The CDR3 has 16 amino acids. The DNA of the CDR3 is TGTGCCAGCAGTTTATGGCATGGGGGCCAAGGGGCCCGCTACACCTTC. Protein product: CASSLWHGGQGARYTF.

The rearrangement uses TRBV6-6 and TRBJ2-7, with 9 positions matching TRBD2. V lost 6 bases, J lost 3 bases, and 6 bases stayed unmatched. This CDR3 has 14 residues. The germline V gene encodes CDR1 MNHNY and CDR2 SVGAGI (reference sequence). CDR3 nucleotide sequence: TGTGCCAGCAGCCCCGGACTAGCGCTCTACGAGCAGTACTTC. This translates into CASSPGLALYEQYF.

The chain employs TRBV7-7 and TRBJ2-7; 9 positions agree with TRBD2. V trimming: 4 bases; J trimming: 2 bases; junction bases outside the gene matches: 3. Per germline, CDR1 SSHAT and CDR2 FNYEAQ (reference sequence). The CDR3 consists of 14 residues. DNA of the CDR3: TGTGCCAGCAGCTCAATAGCGGGAGCCTACGAGCAGTACTTC. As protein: CASSSIAGAYEQYF.

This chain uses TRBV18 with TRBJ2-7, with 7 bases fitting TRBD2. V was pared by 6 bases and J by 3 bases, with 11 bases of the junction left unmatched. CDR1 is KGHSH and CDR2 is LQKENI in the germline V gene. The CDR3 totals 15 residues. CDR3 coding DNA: TGTGCCAGCTCCCCAGCGGGATTAGGGAACTACGAGCAGTACTTC. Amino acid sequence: CASSPAGLGNYEQYF.

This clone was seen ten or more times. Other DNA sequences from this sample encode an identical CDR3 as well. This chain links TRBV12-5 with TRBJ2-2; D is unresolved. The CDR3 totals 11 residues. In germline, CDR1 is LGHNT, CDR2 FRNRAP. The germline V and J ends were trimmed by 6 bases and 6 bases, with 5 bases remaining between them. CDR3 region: CASGRSGELFF. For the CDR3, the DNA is TGTGCTAGTGGGCGTTCCGGGGAGCTGTTTTTT.

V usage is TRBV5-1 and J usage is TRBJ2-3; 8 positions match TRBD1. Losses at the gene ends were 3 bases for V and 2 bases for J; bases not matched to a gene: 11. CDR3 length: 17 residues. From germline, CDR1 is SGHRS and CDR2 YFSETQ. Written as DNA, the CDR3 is TGCGCCAGCAGCTCGCCCCCGGGACAGGTGAACACAGATACGCAGTATTTT. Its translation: CASSSPPGQVNTDTQYF.

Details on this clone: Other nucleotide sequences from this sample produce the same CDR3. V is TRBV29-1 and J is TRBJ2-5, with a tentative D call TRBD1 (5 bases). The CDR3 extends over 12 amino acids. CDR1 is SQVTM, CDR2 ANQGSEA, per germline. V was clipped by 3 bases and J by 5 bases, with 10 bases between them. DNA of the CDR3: TGCAGCGTTGAGCAGGGCAGGGAGACCCAGTACTTC. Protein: CSVEQGRETQYF. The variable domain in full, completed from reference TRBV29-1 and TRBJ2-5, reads SAVISQKPSRDICQRGTSLTIQCQVDSQVTMMFWYRQQPGQSLTLIATANQGSEATYESGFVIDKFPISRPNLTFSTLTVSNMSPEDSSIYLCSVEQGRETQYFGPGTRLLVL.

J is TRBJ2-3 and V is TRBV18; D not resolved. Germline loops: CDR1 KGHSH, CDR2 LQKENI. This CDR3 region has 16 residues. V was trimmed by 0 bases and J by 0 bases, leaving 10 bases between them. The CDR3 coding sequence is TGTGCCAGCTCACCACCTAACAGAGGTAGCACAGATACGCAGTATTTT. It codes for CASSPPNRGSTDTQYF. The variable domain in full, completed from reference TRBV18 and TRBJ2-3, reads NAGVMQNPRHLVRRRGQEARLRCSPMKGHSHVYWYRQLPEEGLKFMVYLQKENIIDESGMPKERFSAEFPKEGPSILRIQQVVRGDSAAYFCASSPPNRGSTDTQYFGPGTRLTVL.

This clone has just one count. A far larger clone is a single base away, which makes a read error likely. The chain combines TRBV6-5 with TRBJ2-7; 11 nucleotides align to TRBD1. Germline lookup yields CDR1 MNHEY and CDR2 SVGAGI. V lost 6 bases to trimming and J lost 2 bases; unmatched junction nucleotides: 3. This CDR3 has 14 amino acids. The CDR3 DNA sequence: TGTGCCAGCAGCCGGGACAGGGGGGCCTACGAGCAGTACTTC. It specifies CASSRDRGAYEQYF.

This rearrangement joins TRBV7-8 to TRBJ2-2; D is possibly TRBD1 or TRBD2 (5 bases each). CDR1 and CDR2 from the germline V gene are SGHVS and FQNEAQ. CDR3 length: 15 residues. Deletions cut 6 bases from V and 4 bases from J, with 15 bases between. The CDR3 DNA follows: TGTGCCAGCAGTAGTCGAGGGGCTCCCACCGGGGAGCTGTTTTTT. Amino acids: CASSSRGAPTGELFF.

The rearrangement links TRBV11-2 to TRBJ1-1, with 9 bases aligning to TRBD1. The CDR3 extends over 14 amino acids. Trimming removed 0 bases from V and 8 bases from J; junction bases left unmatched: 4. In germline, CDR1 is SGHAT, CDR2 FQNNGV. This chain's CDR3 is CASSLDRGTGEAFF. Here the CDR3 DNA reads TGTGCCAGCAGCTTAGATCGGGGGACAGGGGAAGCTTTCTTT. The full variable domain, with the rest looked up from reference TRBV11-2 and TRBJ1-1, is EAGVAQSPRYKIIEKRQSVAFWCNPISGHATLYWYQQILGQGPKLLIQFQNNGVVDDSQLPKDRFSAERLKGVDSTLKIQPAKLEDSAVYLCASSLDRGTGEAFFGQGTRLTVV.

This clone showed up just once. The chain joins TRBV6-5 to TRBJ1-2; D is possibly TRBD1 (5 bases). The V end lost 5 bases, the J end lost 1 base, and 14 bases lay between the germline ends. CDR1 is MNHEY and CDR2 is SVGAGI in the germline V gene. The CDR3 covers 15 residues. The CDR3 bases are TGTGCCAGCAGTCCTACGGGGACGGTTAACTATGGCTACACCTTC. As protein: CASSPTGTVNYGYTF.

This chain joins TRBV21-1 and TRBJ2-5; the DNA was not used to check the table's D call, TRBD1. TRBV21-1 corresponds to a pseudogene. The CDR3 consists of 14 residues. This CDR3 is CASSNRGQQETQYF. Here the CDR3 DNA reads TGTGCCAGCAGCAACAGGGGGCAGCAAGAGACCCAGTACTTC.

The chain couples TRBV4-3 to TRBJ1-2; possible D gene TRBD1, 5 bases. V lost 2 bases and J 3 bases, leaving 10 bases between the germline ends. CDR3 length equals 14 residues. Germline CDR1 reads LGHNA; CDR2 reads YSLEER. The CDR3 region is CASSQPGVDYGYTF. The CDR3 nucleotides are TGCGCCAGCAGCCAACCGGGGGTGGACTATGGCTACACCTTC.

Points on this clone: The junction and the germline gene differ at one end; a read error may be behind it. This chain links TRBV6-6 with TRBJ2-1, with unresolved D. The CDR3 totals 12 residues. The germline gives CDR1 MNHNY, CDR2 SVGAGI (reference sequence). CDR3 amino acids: CVTMGSYNEQFF. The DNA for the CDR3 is TGCGTAACGATGGGCTCCTACAATGAGCAGTTCTTC.

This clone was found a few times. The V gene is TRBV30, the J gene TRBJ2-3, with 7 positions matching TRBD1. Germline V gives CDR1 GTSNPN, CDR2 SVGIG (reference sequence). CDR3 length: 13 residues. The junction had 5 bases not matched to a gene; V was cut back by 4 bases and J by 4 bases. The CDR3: CAWNRGSADTQYF. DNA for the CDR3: TGTGCCTGGAACAGGGGATCCGCAGATACGCAGTATTTT.

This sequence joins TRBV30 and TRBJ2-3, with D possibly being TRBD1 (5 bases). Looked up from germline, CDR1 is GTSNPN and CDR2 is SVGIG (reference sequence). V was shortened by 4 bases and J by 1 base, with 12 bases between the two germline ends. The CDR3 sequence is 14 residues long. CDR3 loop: CAWNQGYRTDTQYF. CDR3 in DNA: TGTGCCTGGAATCAGGGTTACCGCACAGATACGCAGTATTTT. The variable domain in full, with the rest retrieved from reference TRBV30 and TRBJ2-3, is SQTIHQWPATLVQPVGSPLSLECTVEGTSNPNLYWYRQAAGRGLQLLFYSVGIGQISSEVPQNLSASRPQDRQFILSSKKLLLSDSGFYLCAWNQGYRTDTQYFGPGTRLTVL.

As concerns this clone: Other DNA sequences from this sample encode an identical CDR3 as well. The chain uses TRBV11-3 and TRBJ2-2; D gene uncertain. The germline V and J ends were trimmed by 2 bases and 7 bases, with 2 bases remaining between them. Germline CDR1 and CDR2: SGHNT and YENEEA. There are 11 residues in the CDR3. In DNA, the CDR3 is TGTGCCAGCAGCTTAAACGGGGAGCTGTTTTTT. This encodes CASSLNGELFF.

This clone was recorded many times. The CDR3, as DNA: TGCGCCAGCAGCTCGCGCGTCGGTTCGCGAAACACCATATATTTT. Translated: CASSSRVGSRNTIYF. The chain joins TRBV5-1 to TRBJ1-3; no clear D gene. Trimming took off 3 bases at V and 5 bases at J, with 15 bases between the two ends. Germline V gives CDR1 SGHRS, CDR2 YFSETQ. CDR3 length equals 15 residues.

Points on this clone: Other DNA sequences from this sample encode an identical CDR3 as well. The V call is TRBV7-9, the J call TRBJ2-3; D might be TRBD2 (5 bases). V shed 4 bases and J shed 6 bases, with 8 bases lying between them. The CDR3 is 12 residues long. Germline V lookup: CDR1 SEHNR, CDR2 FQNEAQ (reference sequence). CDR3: CASSSEADTQYF. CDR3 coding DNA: TGTGCCAGCAGCTCGGAGGCCGATACGCAGTATTTT.

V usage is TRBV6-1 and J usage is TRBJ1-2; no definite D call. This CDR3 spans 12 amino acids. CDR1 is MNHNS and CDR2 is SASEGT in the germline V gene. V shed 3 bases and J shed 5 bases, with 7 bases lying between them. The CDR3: CASSDLLYGYTF. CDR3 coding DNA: TGTGCCAGCAGTGACCTTCTATATGGCTACACCTTC.